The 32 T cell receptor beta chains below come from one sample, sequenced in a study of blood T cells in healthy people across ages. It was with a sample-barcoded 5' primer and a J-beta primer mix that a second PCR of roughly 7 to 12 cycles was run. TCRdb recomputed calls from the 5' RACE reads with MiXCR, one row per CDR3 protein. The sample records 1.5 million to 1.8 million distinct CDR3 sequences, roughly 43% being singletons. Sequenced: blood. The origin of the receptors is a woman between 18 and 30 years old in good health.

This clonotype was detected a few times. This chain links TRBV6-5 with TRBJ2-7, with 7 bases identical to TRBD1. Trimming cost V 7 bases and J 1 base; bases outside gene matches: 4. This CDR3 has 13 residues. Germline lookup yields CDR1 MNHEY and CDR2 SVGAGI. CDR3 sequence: CASTGTASYEQYF. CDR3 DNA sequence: TGTGCCAGCACCGGGACAGCTTCCTACGAGCAGTACTTC.

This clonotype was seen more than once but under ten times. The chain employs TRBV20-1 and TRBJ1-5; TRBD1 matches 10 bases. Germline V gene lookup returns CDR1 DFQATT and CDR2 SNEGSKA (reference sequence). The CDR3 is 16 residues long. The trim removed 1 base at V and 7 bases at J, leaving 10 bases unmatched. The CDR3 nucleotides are TGCAGTGCTAGAGTTGGCGGCGGGACAGGGGCCCAGCCCCAGCATTTT. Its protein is CSARVGGGTGAQPQHF.

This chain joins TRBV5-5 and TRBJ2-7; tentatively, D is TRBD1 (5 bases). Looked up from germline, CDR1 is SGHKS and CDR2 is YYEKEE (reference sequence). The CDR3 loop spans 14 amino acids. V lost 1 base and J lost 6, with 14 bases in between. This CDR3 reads CASSLSGAYREQYF. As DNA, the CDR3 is TGTGCCAGCAGCTTGAGTGGGGCTTACCGCGAGCAGTACTTC.

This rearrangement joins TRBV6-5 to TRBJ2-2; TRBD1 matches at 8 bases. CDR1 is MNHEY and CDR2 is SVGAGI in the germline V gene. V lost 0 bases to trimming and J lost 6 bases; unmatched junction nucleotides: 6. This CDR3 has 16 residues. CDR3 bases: TGTGCCAGCAGTTACTCGGACAGGGTGGATCCCGGGGAGCTGTTTTTT. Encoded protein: CASSYSDRVDPGELFF.

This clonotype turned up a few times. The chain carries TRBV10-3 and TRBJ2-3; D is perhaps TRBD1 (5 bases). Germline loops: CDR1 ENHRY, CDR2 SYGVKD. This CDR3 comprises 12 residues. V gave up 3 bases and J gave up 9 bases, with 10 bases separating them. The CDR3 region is CAISDQGNTQYF. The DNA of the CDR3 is TGTGCCATCAGTGATCAGGGAAACACGCAGTATTTT.

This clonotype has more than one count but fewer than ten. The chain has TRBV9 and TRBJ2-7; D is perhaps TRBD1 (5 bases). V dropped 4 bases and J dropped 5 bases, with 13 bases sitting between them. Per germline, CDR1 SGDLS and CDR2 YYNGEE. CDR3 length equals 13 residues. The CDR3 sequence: CASSQGMGHEQYF. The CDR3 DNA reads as TGTGCCAGCAGCCAGGGCATGGGGCACGAGCAGTACTTC.

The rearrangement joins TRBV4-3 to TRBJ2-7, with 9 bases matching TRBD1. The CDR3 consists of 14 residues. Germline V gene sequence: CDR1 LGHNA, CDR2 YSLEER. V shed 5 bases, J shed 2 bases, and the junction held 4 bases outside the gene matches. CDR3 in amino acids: CASSVRTGAYEQYF. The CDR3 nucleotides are TGCGCCAGCAGCGTACGGACAGGGGCCTACGAGCAGTACTTC.

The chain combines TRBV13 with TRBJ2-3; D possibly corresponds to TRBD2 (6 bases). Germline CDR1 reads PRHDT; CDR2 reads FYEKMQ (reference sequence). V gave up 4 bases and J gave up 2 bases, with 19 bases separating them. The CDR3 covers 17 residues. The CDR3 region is CASSSPSGVSFTDTQYF. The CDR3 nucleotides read TGTGCCAGCAGCTCTCCTTCGGGGGTTTCCTTCACAGATACGCAGTATTTT.

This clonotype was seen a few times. The CDR3 bases are TGTGCCAGCAGCTTAGCGGGGAGTCCAATGTACTTC. Protein product: CASSLAGSPMYF. The chain is built from TRBV7-2 and TRBJ2-7; D may be TRBD2 (5 bases). Trimming took 0 bases from V and 12 from J, leaving 12 bases between them. The CDR3 runs to 12 residues. Germline V gene sequence: CDR1 SGHTA, CDR2 FQGNSA.

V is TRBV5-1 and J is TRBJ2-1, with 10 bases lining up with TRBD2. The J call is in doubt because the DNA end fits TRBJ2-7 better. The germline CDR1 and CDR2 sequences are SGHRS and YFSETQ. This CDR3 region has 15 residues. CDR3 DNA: TGCGCCAGCAGTCCCGGGACTAGCGACTACAATGAGCAGTACTTC. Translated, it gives CASSPGTSDYNEQYF.

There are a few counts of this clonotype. The CDR3 loop is CASSVGSSRETQYF. The CDR3 nucleotides read TGTGCCAGCAGCGTAGGTAGCAGTCGGGAGACCCAGTACTTC. The rearrangement joins TRBV9 to TRBJ2-5; D gene ambiguous. This CDR3 has 14 residues. Germline lookup yields CDR1 SGDLS and CDR2 YYNGEE. V was shortened by 0 bases and J by 5 bases, with 11 bases between the two germline ends.

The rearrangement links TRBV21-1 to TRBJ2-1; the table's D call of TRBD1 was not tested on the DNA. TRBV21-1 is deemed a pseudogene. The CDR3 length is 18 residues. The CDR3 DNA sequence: TGTGCCAGCAGCGCTCCCGGACAGGGAACAAGCTCCTACAATGAGCAGTTCTTC. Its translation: CASSAPGQGTSSYNEQFF.

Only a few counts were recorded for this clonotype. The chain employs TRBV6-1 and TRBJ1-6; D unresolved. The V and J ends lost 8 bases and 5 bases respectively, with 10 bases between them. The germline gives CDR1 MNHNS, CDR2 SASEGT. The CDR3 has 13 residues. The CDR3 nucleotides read TGTGCCAGCGTCCGGGAGAATAATTCACCCCTCCACTTT. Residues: CASVRENNSPLHF.

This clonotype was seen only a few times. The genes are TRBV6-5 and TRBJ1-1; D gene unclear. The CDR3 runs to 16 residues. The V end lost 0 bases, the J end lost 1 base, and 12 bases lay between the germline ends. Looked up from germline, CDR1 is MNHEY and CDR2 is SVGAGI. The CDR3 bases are TGTGCCAGCAGTTACTCGAGGCCGATGGAGAACACTGAAGCTTTCTTT. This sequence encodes CASSYSRPMENTEAFF.

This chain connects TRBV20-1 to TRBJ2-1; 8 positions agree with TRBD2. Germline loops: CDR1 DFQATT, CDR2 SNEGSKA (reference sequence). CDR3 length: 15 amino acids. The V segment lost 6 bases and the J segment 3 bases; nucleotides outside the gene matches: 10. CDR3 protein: CSASRLANDYNEQFF. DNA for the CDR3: TGCAGTGCGTCCCGACTAGCGAACGACTACAATGAGCAGTTCTTC.

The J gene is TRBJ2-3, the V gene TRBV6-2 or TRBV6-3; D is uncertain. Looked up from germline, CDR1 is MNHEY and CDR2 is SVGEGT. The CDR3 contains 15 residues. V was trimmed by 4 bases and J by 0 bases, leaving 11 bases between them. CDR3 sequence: CASSWWSPSTDTQYF. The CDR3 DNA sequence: TGTGCCAGCAGTTGGTGGAGTCCTAGCACAGATACGCAGTATTTT.

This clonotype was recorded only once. The CDR3 DNA sequence: TGTGCCACCAGTGATTTGTGGGCTAGCGTCCATGGTAAGTCCTACAATGAGCAGTTCTTC. Its protein product is CATSDLWASVHGKSYNEQFF. The chain joins TRBV24-1 to TRBJ2-1; the D gene is possibly TRBD2 (6 bases). The ends were cut back, 0 bases at V and 1 base at J, with 21 bases in the middle. Germline V gene sequence: CDR1 KGHDR, CDR2 SFDVKD. This CDR3 contains 20 residues.

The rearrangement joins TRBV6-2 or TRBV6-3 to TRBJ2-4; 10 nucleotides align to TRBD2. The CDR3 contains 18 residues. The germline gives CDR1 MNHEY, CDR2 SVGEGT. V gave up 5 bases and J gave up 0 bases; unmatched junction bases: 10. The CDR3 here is CASSNSGRRILAKNIQYF. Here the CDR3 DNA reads TGTGCCAGCAGTAATAGCGGGAGGAGGATACTAGCCAAAAACATTCAGTACTTC.

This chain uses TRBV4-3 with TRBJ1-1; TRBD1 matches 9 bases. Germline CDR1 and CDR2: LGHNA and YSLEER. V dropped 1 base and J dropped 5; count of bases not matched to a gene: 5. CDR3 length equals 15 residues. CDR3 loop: CASSQVQQGATEAFF. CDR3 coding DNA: TGCGCCAGCAGCCAAGTTCAACAGGGGGCGACTGAAGCTTTCTTT.

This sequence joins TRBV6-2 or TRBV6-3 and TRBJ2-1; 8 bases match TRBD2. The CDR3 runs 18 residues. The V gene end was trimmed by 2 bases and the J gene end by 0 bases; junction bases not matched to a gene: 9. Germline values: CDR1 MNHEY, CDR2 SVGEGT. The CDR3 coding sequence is TGTGCCAGCAGTTACCGCGCGGGGGGACTAAGCTCCTACAATGAGCAGTTCTTC. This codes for CASSYRAGGLSSYNEQFF.

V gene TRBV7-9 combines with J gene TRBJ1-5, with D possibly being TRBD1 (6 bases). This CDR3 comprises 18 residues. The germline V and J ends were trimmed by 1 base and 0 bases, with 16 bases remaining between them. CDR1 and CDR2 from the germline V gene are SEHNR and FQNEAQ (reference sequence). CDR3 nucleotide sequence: TGTGCCAGCAGCTTAGTGGACAGAGGGCCTTATAGCAATCAGCCCCAGCATTTT. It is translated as CASSLVDRGPYSNQPQHF.

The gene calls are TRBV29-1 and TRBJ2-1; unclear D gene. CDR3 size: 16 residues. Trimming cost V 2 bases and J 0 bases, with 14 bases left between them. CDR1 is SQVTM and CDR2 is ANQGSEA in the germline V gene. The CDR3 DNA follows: TGCAGCGTTGAAATCTCATCTATGAGCTCCTACAATGAGCAGTTCTTC. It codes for CSVEISSMSSYNEQFF.

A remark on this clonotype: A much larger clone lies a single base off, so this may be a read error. The CDR3 nucleotides read TGTGCCAGCATTCGCCGGGGGACTAGCGGGGGGAGCTCCTACAATGAGCAGTTCTTC. Translating gives CASIRRGTSGGSSYNEQFF. The chain employs TRBV12-3 or TRBV12-4 and TRBJ2-1; 15 bases fit TRBD2. J lost 0 bases, V lost 7 bases, and 10 bases had no gene match. The CDR3 length is 19 residues.

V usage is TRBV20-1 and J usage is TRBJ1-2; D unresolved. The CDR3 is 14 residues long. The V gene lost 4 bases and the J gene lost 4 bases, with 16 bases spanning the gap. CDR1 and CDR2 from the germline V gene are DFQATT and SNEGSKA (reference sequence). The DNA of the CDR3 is TGCAGTGCTACGCCCTCGGAGGTGAGCTATGGCTACACCTTC. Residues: CSATPSEVSYGYTF.

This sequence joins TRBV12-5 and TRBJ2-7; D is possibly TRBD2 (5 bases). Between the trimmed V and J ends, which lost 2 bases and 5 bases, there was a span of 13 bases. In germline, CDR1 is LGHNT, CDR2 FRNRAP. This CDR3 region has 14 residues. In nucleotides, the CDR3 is TGTGCTAGTGGTTTGAACCTAGCTCTCCACGAGCAGTACTTC. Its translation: CASGLNLALHEQYF.

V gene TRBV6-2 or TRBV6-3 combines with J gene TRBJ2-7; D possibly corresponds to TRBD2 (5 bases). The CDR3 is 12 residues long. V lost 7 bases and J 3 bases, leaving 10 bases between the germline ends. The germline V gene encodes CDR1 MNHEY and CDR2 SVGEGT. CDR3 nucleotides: TGTGCCAGCATGGAAACTAGCTACGAGCAGTACTTC. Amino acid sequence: CASMETSYEQYF.

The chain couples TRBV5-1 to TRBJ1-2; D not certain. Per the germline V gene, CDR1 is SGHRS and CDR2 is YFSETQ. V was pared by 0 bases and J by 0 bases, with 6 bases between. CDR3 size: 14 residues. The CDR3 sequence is CASSLATANYGYTF. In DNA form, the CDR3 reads TGCGCCAGCAGCTTGGCTACAGCTAACTATGGCTACACCTTC.

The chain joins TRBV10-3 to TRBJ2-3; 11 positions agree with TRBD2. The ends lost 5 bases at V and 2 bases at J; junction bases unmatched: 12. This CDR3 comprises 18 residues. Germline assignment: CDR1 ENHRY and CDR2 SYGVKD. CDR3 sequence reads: CAISQTPSGGILTDTQYF. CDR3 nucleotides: TGTGCCATCAGTCAAACCCCTAGCGGGGGGATCCTCACAGATACGCAGTATTTT.

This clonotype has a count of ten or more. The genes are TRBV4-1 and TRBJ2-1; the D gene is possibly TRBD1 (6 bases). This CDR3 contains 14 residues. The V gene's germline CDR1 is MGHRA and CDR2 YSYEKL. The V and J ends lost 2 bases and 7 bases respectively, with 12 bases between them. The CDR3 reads CASSQYWQGNEQFF. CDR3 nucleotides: TGCGCCAGCAGCCAATATTGGCAGGGGAATGAGCAGTTCTTC.

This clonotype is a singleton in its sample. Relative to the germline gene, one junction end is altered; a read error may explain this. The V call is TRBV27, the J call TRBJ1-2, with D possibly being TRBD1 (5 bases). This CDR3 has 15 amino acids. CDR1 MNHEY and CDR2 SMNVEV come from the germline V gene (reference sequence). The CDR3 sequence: CASSLTQGRNYGCTF. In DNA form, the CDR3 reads TGTGCCAGCAGTTTAACCCAGGGACGTAACTATGGCTGCACCTTC.

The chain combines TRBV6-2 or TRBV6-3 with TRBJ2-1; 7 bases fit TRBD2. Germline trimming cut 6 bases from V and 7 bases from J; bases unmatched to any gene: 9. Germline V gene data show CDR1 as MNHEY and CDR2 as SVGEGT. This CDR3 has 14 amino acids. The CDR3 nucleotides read TGTGCCAGCAGGATGGCGGGAGCGCTAAATGAGCAGTTCTTC. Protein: CASRMAGALNEQFF.

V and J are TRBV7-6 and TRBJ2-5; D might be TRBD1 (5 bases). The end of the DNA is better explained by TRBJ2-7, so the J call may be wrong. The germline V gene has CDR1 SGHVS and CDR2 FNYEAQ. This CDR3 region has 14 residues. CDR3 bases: TGTGCCAGCAGCTTCGGACACTTTCCCTACGAGCAGTACTTC. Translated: CASSFGHFPYEQYF.